This entry concerns a single T cell receptor (beta chain). The treatment is: oral pan-JAK inhibitor, 5-10 mg twice daily. These data originate in a study of CD8+ T cells in alopecia areata. Study information: Treated patients swallowed 5 to 10 mg of oral tofacitinib twice daily. Patients in the study were on tofacitinib for 6 to 18 months, then off it for 6 months.

Trimming took 1 base from V and 3 from J, leaving 4 bases between them. Germline values: CDR1 GTSNPN, CDR2 SVGIG (reference sequence). The CDR3 spans 12 residues. Sequencing used cDNA as its template, made by extracting RNA and reverse transcribing it. Clones were read by immunoSEQ multiplex PCR, and TCRdb kept only the in-frame ones, dropping some. The sample holds about 170,000 clones, 50% to 75% seen once. The genes are TRBV30 and TRBJ1-5; no clear D. The sample here was CD4+ T cells sorted from blood, taken between weeks 55 and 70, from a patient treated with tofacitinib. The sequence came from a human donor with alopecia areata. The CDR3 nucleotides read TGTGCCTGGAGTGAGGTCAATCAGCCCCAGCATTTT. As protein: CAWSEVNQPQHF.